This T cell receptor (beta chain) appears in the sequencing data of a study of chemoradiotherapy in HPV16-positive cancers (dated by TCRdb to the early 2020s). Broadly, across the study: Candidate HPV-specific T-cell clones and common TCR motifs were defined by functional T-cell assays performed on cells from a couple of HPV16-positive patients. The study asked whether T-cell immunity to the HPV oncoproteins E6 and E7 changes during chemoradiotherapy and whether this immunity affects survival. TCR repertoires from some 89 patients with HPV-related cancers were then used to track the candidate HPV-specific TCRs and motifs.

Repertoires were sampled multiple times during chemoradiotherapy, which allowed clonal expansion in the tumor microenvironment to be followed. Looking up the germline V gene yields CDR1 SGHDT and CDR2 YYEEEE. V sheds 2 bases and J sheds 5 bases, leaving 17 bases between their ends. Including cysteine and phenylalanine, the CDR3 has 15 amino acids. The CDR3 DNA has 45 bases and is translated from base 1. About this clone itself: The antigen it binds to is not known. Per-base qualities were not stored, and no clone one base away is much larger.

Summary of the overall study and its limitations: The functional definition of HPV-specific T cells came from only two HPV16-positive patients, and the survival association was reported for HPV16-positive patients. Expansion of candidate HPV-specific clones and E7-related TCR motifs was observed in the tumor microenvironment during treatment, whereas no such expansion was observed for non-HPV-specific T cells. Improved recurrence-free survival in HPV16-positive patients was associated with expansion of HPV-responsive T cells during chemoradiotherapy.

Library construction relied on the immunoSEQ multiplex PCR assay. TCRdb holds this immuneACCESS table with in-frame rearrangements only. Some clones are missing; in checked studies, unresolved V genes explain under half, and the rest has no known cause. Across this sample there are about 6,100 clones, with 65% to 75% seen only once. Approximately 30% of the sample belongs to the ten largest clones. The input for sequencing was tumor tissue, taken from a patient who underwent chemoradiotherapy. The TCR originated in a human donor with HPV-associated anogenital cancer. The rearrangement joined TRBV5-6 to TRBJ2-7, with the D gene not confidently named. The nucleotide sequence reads TGTGCCAGCAGCTTCCGGAGCAATAGGTTACACGAGCAGTACTTC. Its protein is CASSFRSNRLHEQYF.